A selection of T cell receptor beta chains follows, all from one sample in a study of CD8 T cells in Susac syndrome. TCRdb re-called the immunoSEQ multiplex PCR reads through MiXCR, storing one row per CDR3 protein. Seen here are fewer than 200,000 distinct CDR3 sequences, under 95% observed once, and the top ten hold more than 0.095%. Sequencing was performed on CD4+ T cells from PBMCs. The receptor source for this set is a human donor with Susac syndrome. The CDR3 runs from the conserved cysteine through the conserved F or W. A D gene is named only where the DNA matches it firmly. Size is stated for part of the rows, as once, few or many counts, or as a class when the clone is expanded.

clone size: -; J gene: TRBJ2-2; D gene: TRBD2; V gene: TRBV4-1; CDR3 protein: CASSRIPGLAGGPLGNPGELFF; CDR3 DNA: TGCGCCAGCAGCCGAATACCGGGACTAGCGGGGGGCCCCCTGGGAAATCCCGGGGAGCTGTTTTTT
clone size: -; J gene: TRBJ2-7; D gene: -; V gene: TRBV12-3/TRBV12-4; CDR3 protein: CASTLGDSRADEQYF; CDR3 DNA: TGTGCCAGCACCCTAGGAGACAGTCGGGCGGACGAGCAGTACTTC
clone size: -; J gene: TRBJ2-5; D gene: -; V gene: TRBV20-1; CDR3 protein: CSARTETQYF; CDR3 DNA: TGCAGTGCTAGAACTGAGACCCAGTACTTC
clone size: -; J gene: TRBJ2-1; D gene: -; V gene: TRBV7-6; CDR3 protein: CASSLTWGQNPKFF; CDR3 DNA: TGTGCCAGCAGCTTAACATGGGGGCAAAATCCCAAGTTCTTC
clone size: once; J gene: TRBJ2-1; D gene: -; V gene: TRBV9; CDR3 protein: CASSPAGTEQFF; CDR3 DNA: TGTGCCAGCAGCCCCGCGGGGACTGAGCAGTTCTTC
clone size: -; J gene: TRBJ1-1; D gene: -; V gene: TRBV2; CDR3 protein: CASSEANWGYTEAFF; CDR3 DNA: TGTGCCAGCAGTGAAGCGAATTGGGGTTACACTGAAGCTTTCTTT
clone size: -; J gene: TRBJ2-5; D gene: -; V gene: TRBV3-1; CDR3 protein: CASSRDGSKGQTQYF; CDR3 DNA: TGTGCCAGCAGCCGCGACGGTTCGAAGGGCCAGACCCAGTACTTC
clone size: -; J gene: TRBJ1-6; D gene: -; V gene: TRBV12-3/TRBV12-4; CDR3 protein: CASSFTGRGPLHF; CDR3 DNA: TGTGCCAGCAGCTTTACAGGGAGAGGACCCCTCCACTTT
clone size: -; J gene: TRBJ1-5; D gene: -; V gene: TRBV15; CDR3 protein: CATSRERDQPQHF; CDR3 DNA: TGTGCCACCAGCAGAGAACGGGATCAGCCCCAGCATTTT
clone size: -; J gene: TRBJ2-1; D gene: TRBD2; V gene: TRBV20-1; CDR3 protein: CSARPGGYNEQFF; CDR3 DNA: TGCAGTGCCAGGCCGGGGGGGTACAATGAGCAGTTCTTC
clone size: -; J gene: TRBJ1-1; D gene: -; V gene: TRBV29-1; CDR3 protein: CSAGDTLNTEAFF; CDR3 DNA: TGCAGCGCTGGGGACACCCTTAACACTGAAGCTTTCTTT
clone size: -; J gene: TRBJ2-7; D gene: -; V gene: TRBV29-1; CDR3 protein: CSVLDRQKPSYEQYF; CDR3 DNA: TGCAGCGTTCTTGACAGGCAGAAGCCTTCCTACGAGCAGTACTTC
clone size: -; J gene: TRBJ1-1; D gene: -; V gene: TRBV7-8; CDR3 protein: CASSLHRWGRFTEAFF; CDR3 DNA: TGTGCCAGCAGCTTACATCGGTGGGGGAGGTTTACTGAAGCTTTCTTT
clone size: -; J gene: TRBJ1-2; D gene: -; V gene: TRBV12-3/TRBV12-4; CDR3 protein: CASSTGWDGGYTF; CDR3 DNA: TGTGCCAGCAGTACTGGTTGGGACGGTGGCTACACCTTC
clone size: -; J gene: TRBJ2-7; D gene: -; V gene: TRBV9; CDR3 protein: CASSVGSRNYEQYF; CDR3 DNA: TGTGCCAGCAGCGTAGGAAGTAGGAACTACGAGCAGTACTTC
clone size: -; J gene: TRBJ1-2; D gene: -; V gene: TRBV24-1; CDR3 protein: CATSDSTRTYGYTF; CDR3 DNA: TGTGCCACCAGTGATTCGACCAGGACCTATGGCTACACCTTC
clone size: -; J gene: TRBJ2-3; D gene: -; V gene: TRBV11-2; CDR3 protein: CASSLDGGLGGPSTDTQYF; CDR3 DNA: TGTGCCAGCAGCTTAGATGGAGGTCTCGGGGGGCCTAGCACAGATACGCAGTATTTT
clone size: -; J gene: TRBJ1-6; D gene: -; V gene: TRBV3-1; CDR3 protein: CASSQSRDSPLHF; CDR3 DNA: TGTGCCAGCAGCCAGAGCAGGGATTCACCCCTCCACTTT
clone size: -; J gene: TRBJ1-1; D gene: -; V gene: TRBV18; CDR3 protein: CASSRNSQSMNTEAFF; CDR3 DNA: TGTGCCAGCTCCAGAAACAGTCAGTCCATGAACACTGAAGCTTTCTTT
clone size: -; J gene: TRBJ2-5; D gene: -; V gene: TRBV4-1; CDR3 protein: CASSLDYQETQYF; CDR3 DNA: TGCGCCAGCAGCCTGGACTATCAAGAGACCCAGTACTTC
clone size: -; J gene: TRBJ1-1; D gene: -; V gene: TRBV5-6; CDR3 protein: CASSLISTDTEAFF; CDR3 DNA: TGTGCCAGCAGCTTGATTTCGACAGACACTGAAGCTTTCTTT
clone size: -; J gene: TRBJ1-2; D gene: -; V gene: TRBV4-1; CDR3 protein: CASSQTVPNYGYTF; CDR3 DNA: TGCGCCAGCAGCCAAACCGTTCCTAACTATGGCTACACCTTC
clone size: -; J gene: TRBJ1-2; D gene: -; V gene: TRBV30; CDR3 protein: CAWRASSYGNHGYTF; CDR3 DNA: TGTGCCTGGAGGGCTTCCTCCTACGGTAATCATGGCTACACCTTC
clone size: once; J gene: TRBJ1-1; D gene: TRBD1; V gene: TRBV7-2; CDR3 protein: CASSLLGQMNTEAFF; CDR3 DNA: TGTGCCAGCAGCTTATTGGGACAGATGAACACTGAAGCTTTCTTT
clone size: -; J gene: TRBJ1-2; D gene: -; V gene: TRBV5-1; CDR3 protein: CASTQGNGNYGYTF; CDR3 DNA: TGCGCCAGCACTCAGGGGAACGGGAACTATGGCTACACCTTC